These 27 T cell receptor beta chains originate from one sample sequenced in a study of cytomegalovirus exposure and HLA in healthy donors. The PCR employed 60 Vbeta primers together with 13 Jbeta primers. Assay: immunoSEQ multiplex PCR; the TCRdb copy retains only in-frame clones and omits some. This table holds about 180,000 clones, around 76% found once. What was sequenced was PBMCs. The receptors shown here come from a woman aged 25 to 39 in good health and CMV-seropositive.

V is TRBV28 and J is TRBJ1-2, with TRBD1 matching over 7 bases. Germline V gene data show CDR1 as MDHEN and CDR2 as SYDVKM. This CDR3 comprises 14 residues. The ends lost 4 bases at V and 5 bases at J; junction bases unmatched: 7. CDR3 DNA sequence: TGTGCCAGCAGTTCGGGCGACAGGGAGTATGGCTACACCTTC. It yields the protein CASSSGDREYGYTF.

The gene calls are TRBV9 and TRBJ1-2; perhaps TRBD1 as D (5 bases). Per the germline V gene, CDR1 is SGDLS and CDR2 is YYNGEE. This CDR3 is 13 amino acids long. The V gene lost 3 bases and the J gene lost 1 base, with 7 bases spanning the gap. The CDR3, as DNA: TGTGCCAGCAGCGGGGGGGGTAACTATGGCTACACCTTC. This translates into CASSGGGNYGYTF.

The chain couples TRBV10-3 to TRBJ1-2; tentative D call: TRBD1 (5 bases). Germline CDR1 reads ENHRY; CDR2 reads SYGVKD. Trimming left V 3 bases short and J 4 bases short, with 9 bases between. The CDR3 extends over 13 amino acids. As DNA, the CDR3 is TGTGCCATCAGTGACAGGGAGGGCTATGGCTACACCTTC. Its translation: CAISDREGYGYTF.

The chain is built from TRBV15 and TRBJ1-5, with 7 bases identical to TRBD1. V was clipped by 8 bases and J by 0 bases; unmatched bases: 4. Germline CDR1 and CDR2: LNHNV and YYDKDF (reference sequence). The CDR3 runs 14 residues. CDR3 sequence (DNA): TGTGCCACCCAGGGACAGCTTAGCAATCAGCCCCAGCATTTT. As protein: CATQGQLSNQPQHF.

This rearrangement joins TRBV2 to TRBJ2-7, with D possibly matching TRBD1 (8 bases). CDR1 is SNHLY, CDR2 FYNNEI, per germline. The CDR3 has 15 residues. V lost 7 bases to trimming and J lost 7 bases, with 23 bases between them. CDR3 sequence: CASTREAGGLKEQYF. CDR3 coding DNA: TGTGCCAGCACCCGGGAGGCAGGGGGCCTGAAAGAGCAGTACTTC.

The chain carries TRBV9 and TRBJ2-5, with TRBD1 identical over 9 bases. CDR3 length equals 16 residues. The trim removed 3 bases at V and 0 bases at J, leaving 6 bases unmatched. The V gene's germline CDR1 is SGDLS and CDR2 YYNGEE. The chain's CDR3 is CASSARDREYQETQYF. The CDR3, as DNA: TGTGCCAGCAGCGCTCGGGACAGGGAGTACCAAGAGACCCAGTACTTC.

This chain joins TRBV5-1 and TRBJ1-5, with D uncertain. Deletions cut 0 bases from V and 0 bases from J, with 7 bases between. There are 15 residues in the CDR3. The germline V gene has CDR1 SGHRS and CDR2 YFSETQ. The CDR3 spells CASSLAGISNQPQHF. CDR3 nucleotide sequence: TGCGCCAGCAGCTTGGCGGGAATTAGCAATCAGCCCCAGCATTTT.

The CDR3 sequence is CASSGDNGELFF. In nucleotides, the CDR3 is TGTGCCAGCAGTGGGGACAACGGGGAGCTGTTTTTT. The chain links TRBV2 to TRBJ2-2, with a possible D match to TRBD1 (6 bases). Germline CDR1 reads SNHLY; CDR2 reads FYNNEI. The CDR3 runs to 12 residues. V gave up 4 bases and J gave up 7 bases, with 7 bases separating them.

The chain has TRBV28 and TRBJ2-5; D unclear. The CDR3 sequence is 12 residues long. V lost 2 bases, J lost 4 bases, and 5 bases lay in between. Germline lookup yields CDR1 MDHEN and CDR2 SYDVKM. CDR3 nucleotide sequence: TGTGCCAGCAGTTTAGCCAGAGAGACCCAGTACTTC. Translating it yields CASSLARETQYF.

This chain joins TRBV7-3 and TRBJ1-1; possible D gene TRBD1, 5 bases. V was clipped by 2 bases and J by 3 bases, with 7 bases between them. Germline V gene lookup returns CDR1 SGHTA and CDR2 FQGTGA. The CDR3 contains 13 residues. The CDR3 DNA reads TGTGCCAGCAGCTTAGACAGCGACACTGAAGCTTTCTTT. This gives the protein CASSLDSDTEAFF.

The chain's CDR3 is CASSLGDPGVNGYTF. In DNA form, the CDR3 reads TGTGCCAGCAGCTTAGGCGACCCGGGAGTGAATGGCTACACCTTC. This chain links TRBV5-5 with TRBJ1-2; D call uncertain. The CDR3 loop spans 15 amino acids. With 2 bases removed from V and 6 bases from J, the gap between germline ends came to 17 bases. In germline, CDR1 is SGHKS, CDR2 YYEKEE (reference sequence).

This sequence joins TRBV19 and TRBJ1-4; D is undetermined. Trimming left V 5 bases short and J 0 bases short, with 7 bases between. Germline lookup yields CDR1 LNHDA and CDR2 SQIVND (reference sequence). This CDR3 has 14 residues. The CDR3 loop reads CASSSEATNEKLFF. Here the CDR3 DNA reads TGTGCCAGTAGTTCAGAAGCAACTAATGAAAAACTGTTTTTT.

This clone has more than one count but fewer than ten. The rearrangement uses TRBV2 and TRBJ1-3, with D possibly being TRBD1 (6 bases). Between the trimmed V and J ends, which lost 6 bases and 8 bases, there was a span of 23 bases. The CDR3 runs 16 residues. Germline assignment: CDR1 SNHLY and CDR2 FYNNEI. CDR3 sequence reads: CASSLPGGQAGDTIYF. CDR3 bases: TGTGCCAGCAGCCTACCGGGGGGGCAGGCAGGGGACACCATATATTTT. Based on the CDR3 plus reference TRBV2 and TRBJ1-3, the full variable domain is EPEVTQTPSHQVTQMGQEVILRCVPISNHLYFYWYRQILGQKVEFLVSFYNNEISEKSEIFDDQFSVERPDGSNFTLKIRSTKLEDSAMYFCASSLPGGQAGDTIYFGEGSWLTVV.

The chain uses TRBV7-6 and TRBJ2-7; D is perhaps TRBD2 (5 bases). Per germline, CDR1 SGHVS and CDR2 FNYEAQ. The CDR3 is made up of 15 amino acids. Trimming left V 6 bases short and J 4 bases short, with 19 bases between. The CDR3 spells CASSEGRVFSYEQYF. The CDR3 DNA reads TGTGCCAGCAGTGAAGGGAGAGTGTTCTCTTACGAGCAGTACTTC.

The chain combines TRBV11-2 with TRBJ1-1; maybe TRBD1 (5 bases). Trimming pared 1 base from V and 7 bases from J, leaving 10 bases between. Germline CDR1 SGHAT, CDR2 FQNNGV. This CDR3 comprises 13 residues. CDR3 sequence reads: CASSLGGHLEAFF. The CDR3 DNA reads TGTGCCAGCAGCTTAGGGGGCCACCTTGAAGCTTTCTTT.

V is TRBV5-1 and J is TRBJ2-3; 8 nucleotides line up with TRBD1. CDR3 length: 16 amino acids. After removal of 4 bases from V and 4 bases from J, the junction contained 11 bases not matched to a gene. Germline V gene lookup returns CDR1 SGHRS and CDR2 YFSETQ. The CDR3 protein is CASSPPKTGAPDTQYF. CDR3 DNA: TGCGCCAGCAGCCCCCCCAAGACAGGGGCGCCAGATACGCAGTATTTT.

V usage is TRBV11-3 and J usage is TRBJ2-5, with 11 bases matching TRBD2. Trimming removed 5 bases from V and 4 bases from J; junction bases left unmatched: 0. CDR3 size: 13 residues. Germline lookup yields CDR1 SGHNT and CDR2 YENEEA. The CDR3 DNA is TGTGCCAGCAGCGGGACTAGCGGAGAGACCCAGTACTTC. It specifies CASSGTSGETQYF.

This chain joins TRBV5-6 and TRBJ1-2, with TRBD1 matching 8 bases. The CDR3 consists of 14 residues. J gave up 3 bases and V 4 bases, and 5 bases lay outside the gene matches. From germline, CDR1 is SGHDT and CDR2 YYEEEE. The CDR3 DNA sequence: TGTGCCAGCAGCCCGGACAGGGCCTACTATGGCTACACCTTC. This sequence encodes CASSPDRAYYGYTF.

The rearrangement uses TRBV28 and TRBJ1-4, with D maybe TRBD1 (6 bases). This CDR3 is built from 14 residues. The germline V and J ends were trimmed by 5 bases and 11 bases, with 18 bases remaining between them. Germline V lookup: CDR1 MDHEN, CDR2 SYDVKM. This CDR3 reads CASSGGAGGLKLFF. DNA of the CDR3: TGTGCCAGCAGTGGGGGGGCGGGAGGGTTGAAACTGTTTTTT.

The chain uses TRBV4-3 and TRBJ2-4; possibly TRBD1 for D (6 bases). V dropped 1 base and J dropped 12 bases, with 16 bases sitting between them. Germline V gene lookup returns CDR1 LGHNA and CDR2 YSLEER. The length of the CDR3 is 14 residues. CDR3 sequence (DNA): TGCGCCAGCAGCCAAGGGGTGCCCCCGGACAGTCAGTACTTC. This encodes CASSQGVPPDSQYF.

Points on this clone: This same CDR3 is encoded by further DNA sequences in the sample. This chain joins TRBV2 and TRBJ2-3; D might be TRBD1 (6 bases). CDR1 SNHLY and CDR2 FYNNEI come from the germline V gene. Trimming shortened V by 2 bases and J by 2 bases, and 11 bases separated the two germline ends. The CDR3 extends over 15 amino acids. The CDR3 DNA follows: TGTGCCAGCAGTGAACTTGGACAGTACACAGATACGCAGTATTTT. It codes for CASSELGQYTDTQYF.

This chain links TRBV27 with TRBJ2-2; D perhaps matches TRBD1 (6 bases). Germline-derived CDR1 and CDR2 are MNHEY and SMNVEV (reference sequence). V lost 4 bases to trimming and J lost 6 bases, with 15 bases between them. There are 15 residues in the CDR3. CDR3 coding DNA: TGTGCCAGCAGTTGGGGACAACCCGGGGCCGGGGAGCTGTTTTTT. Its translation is CASSWGQPGAGELFF.

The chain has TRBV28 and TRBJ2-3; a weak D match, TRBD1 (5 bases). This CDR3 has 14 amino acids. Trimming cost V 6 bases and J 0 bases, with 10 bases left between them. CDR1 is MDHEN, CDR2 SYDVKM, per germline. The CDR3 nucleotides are TGTGCCAGCAGCCGCAGGGAAAGCACAGATACGCAGTATTTT. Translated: CASSRRESTDTQYF.

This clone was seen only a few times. The CDR3 sequence: CASSPEAEGQLTGELFF. The CDR3 DNA sequence: TGTGCCAGCAGCCCGGAGGCGGAAGGGCAACTCACCGGGGAGCTGTTTTTT. The chain joins TRBV5-6 to TRBJ2-2, with TRBD2 as a possible D gene (5 bases). V was clipped by 4 bases and J by 4 bases, with 20 bases between them. The germline gives CDR1 SGHDT, CDR2 YYEEEE. There are 17 residues in the CDR3.

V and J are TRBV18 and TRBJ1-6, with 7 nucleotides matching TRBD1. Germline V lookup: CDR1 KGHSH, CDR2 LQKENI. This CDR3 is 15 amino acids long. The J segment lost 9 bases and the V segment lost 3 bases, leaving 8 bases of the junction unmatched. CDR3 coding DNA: TGTGCCAGCTCACCCCGACAGGGTGAGGGTTCACCCCTCCACTTT. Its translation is CASSPRQGEGSPLHF.

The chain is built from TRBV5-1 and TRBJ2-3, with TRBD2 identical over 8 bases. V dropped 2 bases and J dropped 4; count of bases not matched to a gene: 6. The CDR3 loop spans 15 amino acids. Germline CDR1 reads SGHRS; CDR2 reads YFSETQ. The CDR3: CASSFAGGLPDTQYF. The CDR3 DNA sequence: TGCGCCAGCAGCTTTGCGGGGGGCCTCCCAGATACGCAGTATTTT.

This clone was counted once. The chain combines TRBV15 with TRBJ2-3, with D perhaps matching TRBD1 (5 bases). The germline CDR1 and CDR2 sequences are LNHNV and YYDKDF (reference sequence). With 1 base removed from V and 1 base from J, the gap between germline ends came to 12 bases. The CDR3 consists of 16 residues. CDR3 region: CATSRVQGSGTDTQYF. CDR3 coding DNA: TGTGCCACCAGCAGAGTGCAGGGCAGTGGCACAGATACGCAGTATTTT.